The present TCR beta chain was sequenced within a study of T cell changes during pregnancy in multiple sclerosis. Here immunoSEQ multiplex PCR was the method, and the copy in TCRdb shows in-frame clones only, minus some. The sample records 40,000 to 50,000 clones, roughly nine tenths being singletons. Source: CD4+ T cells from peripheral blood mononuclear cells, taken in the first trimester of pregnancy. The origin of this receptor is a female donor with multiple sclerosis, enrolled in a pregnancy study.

The DNA of the CDR3 is TGTGCCAGCAGAGTGCTACTACCAGGGGTTCCGTACTTC. It encodes CASRVLLPGVPYF. The J gene is TRBJ2-5, the V gene TRBV2, with D possibly being TRBD1 (6 bases). The V gene's germline CDR1 is SNHLY and CDR2 FYNNEI. The CDR3 length is 13 residues. The V end lost 6 bases, the J end lost 13 bases, and 21 bases lay between the germline ends.